A selection of T cell receptor beta chains follows, all from one sample in a study of shared clonotypes between healthy human individuals. Generated by immunoSEQ multiplex PCR, the TCRdb table keeps only in-frame clones and is missing some. The table records around 550,000 clones, roughly 95% of them present only once. Sequenced input: naive CD8+ T cells sorted from blood. These receptors were taken from a woman in her twenties or thirties in good health. Both conserved end residues are part of each CDR3. The D gene is left open where the match is weak. Not all rows give a size; the values are once, few, many and, for expanded clones, a class.

abundance	v_gene	j_gene	d_gene	CDR3aa	CDR3nt
-	TRBV19	TRBJ2-7	TRBD2	CASSMLTSGSNQYF	TGTGCCAGTAGTATGTTGACTAGCGGGAGCAATCAGTACTTC
once	TRBV6-5	TRBJ1-5	-	CASSYGGSQPQHF	TGTGCCAGCAGTTACGGCGGCAGCCAGCCCCAGCATTTT
-	TRBV28	TRBJ1-5	-	CASSLSQPQHF	TGTGCCAGCAGCCTCAGTCAGCCCCAGCATTTT
-	TRBV28	TRBJ2-3	-	CASIPGLLTDTQYF	TGTGCCAGCATTCCGGGACTCCTCACAGATACGCAGTATTTT
-	TRBV5-6	TRBJ2-3	-	CASSPQGRADTQYF	TGTGCCAGCAGCCCTCAGGGGCGGGCAGATACGCAGTATTTT
-	TRBV6-5	TRBJ2-7	-	CASSYRDWAYEQYF	TGTGCCAGCAGTTACCGGGACTGGGCCTACGAGCAGTACTTC
few	TRBV7-9	TRBJ1-1	-	CASSFTMNTEAFF	TGTGCCAGCAGCTTCACCATGAACACTGAAGCTTTCTTT
-	TRBV5-8	TRBJ1-1	-	CASSLGPPWNTEAFF	TGTGCCAGCAGCTTGGGGCCACCTTGGAACACTGAAGCTTTCTTT
-	TRBV6-6	TRBJ2-7	-	CASSPGTGNYEQYF	TGTGCCAGCAGTCCAGGGACGGGGAACTACGAGCAGTACTTC
-	TRBV28	TRBJ1-2	-	CASCEQGGGSYTF	TGTGCCAGCTGTGAACAGGGTGGGGGTAGCTACACCTTC
few	TRBV15	TRBJ1-5	-	CATSPGRGNQPQHF	TGTGCCACCAGCCCAGGCAGGGGAAATCAGCCCCAGCATTTT
-	TRBV28	TRBJ1-5	TRBD1	CASSIRDSTHSNQPQHF	TGTGCCAGCAGTATCAGGGACAGCACCCATAGCAATCAGCCCCAGCATTTT
-	TRBV7-9	TRBJ2-1	-	CASSLQDPPGLSYNEQFF	TGTGCCAGCAGCTTACAAGATCCCCCAGGATTATCCTACAATGAGCAGTTCTTC
-	TRBV7-3	TRBJ1-1	TRBD1	CASSSTGFTEAFF	TGTGCCAGCAGCTCGACAGGGTTCACTGAAGCTTTCTTT
-	TRBV28	TRBJ2-5	TRBD2	CASSSSGRAGETQYF	TGTGCCAGCAGTTCAAGCGGGAGGGCCGGTGAGACCCAGTACTTC
-	TRBV7-9	TRBJ2-1	TRBD1	CASSHPGQGHEQFF	TGTGCCAGCAGTCATCCGGGACAGGGTCATGAGCAGTTCTTC
-	TRBV6-1	TRBJ1-6	-	CASSEVVGDYNSPLHF	TGTGCCAGCAGTGAAGTGGTCGGGGACTATAATTCACCCCTCCACTTT
-	TRBV11-2	TRBJ2-7	TRBD1	CASSSLGQGVWDEQYF	TGTGCCAGCAGCTCCCTGGGACAGGGGGTTTGGGACGAGCAGTACTTC
-	TRBV30	TRBJ2-7	-	CAWSVVSRISRQYF	TGTGCCTGGAGTGTAGTTAGTCGCATATCCAGGCAGTACTTC
-	TRBV6-5	TRBJ2-7	-	CASSYSQGHEQYF	TGTGCCAGCAGTTACTCGCAGGGCCACGAGCAGTACTTC
-	TRBV5-1	TRBJ2-3	TRBD2	CASSRDYLQYF	TGCGCCAGCAGCCGGGACTACTTGCAGTATTTT
-	TRBV21-1	TRBJ2-7	-	CASSKEHEQYF	TGTGCCAGCAGCAAAGAACACGAGCAGTACTTC
-	TRBV19	TRBJ1-2	-	CASSEVGNYGYTF	TGTGCCAGCTCTGAAGTGGGTAACTATGGCTACACCTTC
-	TRBV28	TRBJ2-3	-	CASSLFGGDTQYF	TGTGCCAGCAGTCTCTTTGGGGGAGATACGCAGTATTTT
-	TRBV27	TRBJ2-7	-	CASGGVYDRGSEQYF	TGTGCCAGCGGCGGCGTTTACGACAGAGGGTCCGAGCAGTACTTC
-	TRBV5-1	TRBJ2-7	TRBD1	CASSLGQGWEQYF	TGCGCCAGCAGCCTGGGACAGGGCTGGGAGCAGTACTTC
-	TRBV9	TRBJ1-1	-	CASSVGDAYEAFF	TGTGCCAGCAGCGTAGGGGACGCCTATGAAGCTTTCTTT
-	TRBV2	TRBJ2-7	-	CASTEGYRVYEQYF	TGTGCCAGCACCGAGGGGTACAGGGTCTACGAGCAGTACTTC
-	TRBV9	TRBJ1-1	-	CASSSTGGTEAFF	TGTGCCAGCAGCTCGACCGGGGGCACTGAAGCTTTCTTT
few	TRBV6-1	TRBJ2-1	TRBD2	CASSETGLAGVNEQFF	TGTGCCAGCAGTGAAACGGGACTAGCGGGAGTCAATGAGCAGTTCTTC
-	TRBV19	TRBJ1-1	TRBD1	CASSIWAGGMNTEAFF	TGTGCCAGTAGTATTTGGGCAGGGGGAATGAACACTGAAGCTTTCTTT
once	TRBV29-1	TRBJ2-2	-	CSVRLSTGTYTGELFF	TGCAGCGTTCGGTTAAGTACCGGGACCTACACCGGGGAGCTGTTTTTT
-	TRBV10-3	TRBJ2-7	-	CAISADLRAQYF	TGTGCCATCAGTGCAGACCTACGAGCGCAGTACTTC
once	TRBV5-1	TRBJ2-6	TRBD2	CASSLALAGGTSGANVLTF	TGCGCCAGCAGCTTGGCTTTAGCGGGGGGTACCTCTGGGGCCAACGTCCTGACTTTC
-	TRBV11-2	TRBJ2-7	TRBD2	CASSLVPNWEGSSYEQYF	TGTGCCAGCAGCTTAGTACCCAACTGGGAGGGGAGCTCTTACGAGCAGTACTTC
-	TRBV27	TRBJ2-3	TRBD2	CASNKAGPGLADRDTQYF	TGTGCCAGCAACAAGGCTGGACCGGGACTAGCGGACAGGGATACGCAGTATTTT
-	TRBV2	TRBJ1-5	TRBD1	CASSDTGEGQPQHF	TGTGCCAGCAGCGATACAGGGGAAGGGCAGCCCCAGCATTTT
-	TRBV4-1	TRBJ2-7	-	CASSQDRRSYEQYF	TGCGCCAGCAGCCAAGATCGGAGAAGTTACGAGCAGTACTTC
-	TRBV6-5	TRBJ2-1	TRBD1	CASSYSQGRSNEQFF	TGTGCCAGCAGTTACTCACAGGGGCGTAGCAATGAGCAGTTCTTC
-	TRBV5-6	TRBJ1-1	-	CASSSVGGLTEAFF	TGTGCCAGCAGCTCCGTTGGGGGGCTCACTGAAGCTTTCTTT
-	TRBV11-3	TRBJ1-1	-	CASSARGNTEAFF	TGTGCCAGCAGCGCCAGGGGGAACACTGAAGCTTTCTTT
-	TRBV9	TRBJ2-2	-	CASSVDSGLSTGELFF	TGTGCCAGCAGCGTAGACTCAGGCCTGAGCACCGGGGAGCTGTTTTTT
-	TRBV14	TRBJ2-7	TRBD2	CASSQDLGAGVVHEQYF	TGTGCCAGCAGCCAAGACCTCGGGGCGGGGGTGGTCCACGAGCAGTACTTC
-	TRBV13	TRBJ2-7	-	CASSTGPPPTYEQYF	TGTGCCAGCAGCACAGGGCCGCCGCCTACCTACGAGCAGTACTTC
-	TRBV9	TRBJ2-2	-	CASSVEAGALTGELFF	TGTGCCAGCAGCGTAGAGGCAGGGGCACTCACCGGGGAGCTGTTTTTT
once	TRBV11-2	TRBJ2-7	-	CASSLDPRSSYEQYF	TGTGCCAGCAGCTTAGACCCCCGGTCCTCCTACGAGCAGTACTTC
-	TRBV9	TRBJ1-1	-	CASSVWGGEAFF	TGTGCCAGCAGCGTATGGGGCGGTGAAGCTTTCTTT
-	TRBV14	TRBJ2-7	TRBD1	CASSQDAGTGGSEQYF	TGTGCCAGCAGCCAAGATGCCGGGACAGGGGGTAGCGAGCAGTACTTC
-	TRBV29-1	TRBJ2-7	-	CSVEGENYEQYF	TGCAGCGTTGAGGGAGAAAACTACGAGCAGTACTTC
-	TRBV4-1	TRBJ2-7	-	CASSQSYEQYF	TGTGCCAGCAGCCAATCCTACGAGCAGTACTTC
once	TRBV28	TRBJ2-3	-	CASSSREPSTDTQYF	TGTGCCAGCAGTTCCCGGGAACCTTCGACAGATACGCAGTATTTT
-	TRBV7-2	TRBJ1-2	TRBD1	CASSLPDRGRPYGYTF	TGTGCCAGCAGCTTACCGGACAGGGGGCGCCCCTATGGCTACACCTTC
-	TRBV10-3	TRBJ2-7	-	CAIWAGGLSYEQYF	TGTGCCATCTGGGCAGGAGGATTATCCTACGAGCAGTACTTC
-	TRBV7-6	TRBJ2-1	TRBD2	CASSLGGTSVYNEQFF	TGTGCCAGCAGCCTGGGTGGGACTAGCGTCTACAATGAGCAGTTCTTC
-	TRBV21-1	TRBJ2-7	-	CASSNGQGAYEQYF	TGTGCCAGCAGCAACGGACAGGGGGCTTACGAGCAGTACTTC